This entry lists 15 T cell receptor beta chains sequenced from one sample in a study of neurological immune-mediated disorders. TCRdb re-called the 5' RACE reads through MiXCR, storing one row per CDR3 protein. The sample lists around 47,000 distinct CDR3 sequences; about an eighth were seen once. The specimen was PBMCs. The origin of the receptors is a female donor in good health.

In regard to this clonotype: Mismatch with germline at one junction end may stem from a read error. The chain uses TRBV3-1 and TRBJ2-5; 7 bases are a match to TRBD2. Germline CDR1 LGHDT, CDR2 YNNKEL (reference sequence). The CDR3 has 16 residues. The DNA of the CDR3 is TGTGCCAACAGCCAATGGGAGGGATCGGACCAAGAGACCCAGTACTTC. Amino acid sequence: CANSQWEGSDQETQYF.

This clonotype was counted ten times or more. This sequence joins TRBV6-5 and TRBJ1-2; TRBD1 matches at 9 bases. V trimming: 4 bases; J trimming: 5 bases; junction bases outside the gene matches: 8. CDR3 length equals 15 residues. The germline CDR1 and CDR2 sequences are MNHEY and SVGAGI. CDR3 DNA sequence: TGTGCCAGCAGTTTCAGGACAGGGGCGCGGTATGGCTACACCTTC. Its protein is CASSFRTGARYGYTF.

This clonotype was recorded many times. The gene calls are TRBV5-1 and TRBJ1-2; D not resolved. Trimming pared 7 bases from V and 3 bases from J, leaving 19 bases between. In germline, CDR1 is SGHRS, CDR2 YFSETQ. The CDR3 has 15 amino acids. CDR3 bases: TGCGCCAGCTGTGTATCGGGCCTCGGGGACTATGGCTACACCTTC. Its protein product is CASCVSGLGDYGYTF.

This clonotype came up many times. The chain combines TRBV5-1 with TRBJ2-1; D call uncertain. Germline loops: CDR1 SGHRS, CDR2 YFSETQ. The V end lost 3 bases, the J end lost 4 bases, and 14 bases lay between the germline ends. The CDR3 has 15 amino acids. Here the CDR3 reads CASSSVGGTYNEQFF. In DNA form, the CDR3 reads TGCGCCAGCAGCTCGGTGGGCGGAACGTACAATGAGCAGTTCTTC.

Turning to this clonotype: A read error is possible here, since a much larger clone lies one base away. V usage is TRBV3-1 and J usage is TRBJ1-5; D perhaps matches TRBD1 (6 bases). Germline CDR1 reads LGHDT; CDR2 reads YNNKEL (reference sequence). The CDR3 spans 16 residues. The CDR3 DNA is TGTGCCAACAGCCCGGGTAAGGGGGGCCAGTATCAGCCCCAGCATTTT. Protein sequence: CANSPGKGGQYQPQHF.

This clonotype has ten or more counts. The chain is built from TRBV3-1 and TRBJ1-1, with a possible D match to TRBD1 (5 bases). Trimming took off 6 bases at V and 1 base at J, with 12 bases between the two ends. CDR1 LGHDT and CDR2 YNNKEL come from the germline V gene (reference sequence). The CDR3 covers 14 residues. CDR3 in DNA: TGTGCCAGCAGGCTGGGACGGCGGAACACTGAAGCTTTCTTT. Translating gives CASRLGRRNTEAFF.

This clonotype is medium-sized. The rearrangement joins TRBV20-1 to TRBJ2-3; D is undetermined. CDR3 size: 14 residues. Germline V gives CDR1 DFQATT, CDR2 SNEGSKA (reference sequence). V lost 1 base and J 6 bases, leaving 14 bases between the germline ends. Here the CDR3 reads CSARVGTKADTQYF. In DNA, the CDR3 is TGCAGTGCTAGAGTTGGCACCAAGGCTGATACGCAGTATTTT.

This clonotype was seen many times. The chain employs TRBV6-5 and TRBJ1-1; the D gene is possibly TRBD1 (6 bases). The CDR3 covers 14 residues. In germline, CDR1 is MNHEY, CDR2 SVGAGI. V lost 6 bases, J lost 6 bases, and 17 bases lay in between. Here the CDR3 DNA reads TGTGCCAGCAGCCCCAGGGGAATCGACGCTGAAGCTTTCTTT. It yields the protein CASSPRGIDAEAFF.

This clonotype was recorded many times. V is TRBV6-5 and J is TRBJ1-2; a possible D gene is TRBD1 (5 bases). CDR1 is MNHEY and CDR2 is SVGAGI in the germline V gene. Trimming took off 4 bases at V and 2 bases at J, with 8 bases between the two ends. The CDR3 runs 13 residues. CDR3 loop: CASSLGENYGYTF. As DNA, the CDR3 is TGTGCCAGCAGTTTGGGGGAAAACTATGGCTACACCTTC.

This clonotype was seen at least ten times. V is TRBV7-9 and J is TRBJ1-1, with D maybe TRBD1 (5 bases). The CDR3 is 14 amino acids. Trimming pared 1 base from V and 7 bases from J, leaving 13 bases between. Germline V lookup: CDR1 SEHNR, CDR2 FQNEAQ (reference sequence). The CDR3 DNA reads TGTGCCAGCAGCTTAGTGCAGGGCGGAAGTGAAGCTTTCTTT. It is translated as CASSLVQGGSEAFF.

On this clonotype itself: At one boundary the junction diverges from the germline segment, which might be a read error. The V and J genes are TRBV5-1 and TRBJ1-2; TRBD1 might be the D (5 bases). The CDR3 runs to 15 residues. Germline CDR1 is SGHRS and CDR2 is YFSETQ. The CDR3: CASSPTRGAGYGFTF. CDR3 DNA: TGCGCCAGCAGCCCCACCCGTGGGGCGGGCTATGGCTTCACCTTC.

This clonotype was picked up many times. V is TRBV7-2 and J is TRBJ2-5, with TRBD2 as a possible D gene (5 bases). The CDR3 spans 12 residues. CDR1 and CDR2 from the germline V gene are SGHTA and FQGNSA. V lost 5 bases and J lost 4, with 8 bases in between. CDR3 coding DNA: TGTGCCAGCAGCGTCCGGGGAGAGACCCAGTACTTC. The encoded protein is CASSVRGETQYF.

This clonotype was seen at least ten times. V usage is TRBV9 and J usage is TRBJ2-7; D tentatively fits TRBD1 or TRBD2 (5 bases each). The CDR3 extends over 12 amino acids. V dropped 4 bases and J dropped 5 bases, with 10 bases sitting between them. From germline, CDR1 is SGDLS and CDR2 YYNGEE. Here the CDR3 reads CASSYWDDEQYF. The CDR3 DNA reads TGTGCCAGCAGCTATTGGGACGACGAGCAGTACTTC.

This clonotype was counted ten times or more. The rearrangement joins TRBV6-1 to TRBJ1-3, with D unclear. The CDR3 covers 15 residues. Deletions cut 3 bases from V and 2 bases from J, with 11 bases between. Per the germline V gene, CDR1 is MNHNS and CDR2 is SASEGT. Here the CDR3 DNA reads TGTGCCAGCAGTGAGGTGAGGGCGGCTGGAAACACCATATATTTT. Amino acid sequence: CASSEVRAAGNTIYF.

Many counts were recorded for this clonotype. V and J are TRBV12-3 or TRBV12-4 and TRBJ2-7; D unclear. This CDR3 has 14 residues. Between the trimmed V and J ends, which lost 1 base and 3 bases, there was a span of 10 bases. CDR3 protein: CASSLVYPVYEQYF. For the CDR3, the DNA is TGTGCCAGCAGTTTAGTGTACCCAGTCTACGAGCAGTACTTC.